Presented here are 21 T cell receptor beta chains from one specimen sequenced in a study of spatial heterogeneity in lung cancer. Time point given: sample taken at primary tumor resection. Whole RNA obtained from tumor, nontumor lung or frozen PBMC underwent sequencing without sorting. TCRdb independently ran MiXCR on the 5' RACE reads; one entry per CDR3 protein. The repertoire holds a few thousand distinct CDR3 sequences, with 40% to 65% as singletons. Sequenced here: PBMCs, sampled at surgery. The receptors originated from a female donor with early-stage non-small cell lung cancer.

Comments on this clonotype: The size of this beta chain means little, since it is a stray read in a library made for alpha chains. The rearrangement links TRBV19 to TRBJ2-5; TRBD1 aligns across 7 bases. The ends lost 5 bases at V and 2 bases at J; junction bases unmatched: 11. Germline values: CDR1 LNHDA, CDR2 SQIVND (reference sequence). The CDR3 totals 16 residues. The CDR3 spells CASSSGDSRSQETQYF. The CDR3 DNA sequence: TGTGCCAGTAGTTCCGGGGACAGTCGCTCACAAGAGACCCAGTACTTC.

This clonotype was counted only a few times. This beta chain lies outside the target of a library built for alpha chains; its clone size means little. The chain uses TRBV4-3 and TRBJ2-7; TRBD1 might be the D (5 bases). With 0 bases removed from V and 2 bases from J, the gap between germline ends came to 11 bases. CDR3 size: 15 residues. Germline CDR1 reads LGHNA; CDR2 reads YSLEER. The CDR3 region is CASSQDLAGPYEQYF. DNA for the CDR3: TGCGCCAGCAGCCAAGATCTGGCAGGGCCCTACGAGCAGTACTTC.

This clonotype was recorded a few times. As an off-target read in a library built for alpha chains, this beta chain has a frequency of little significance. CDR3 sequence: CASSLSSGHSYNEQFF. CDR3 sequence (DNA): TGTGCCAGCAGCTTATCCTCAGGACACTCCTACAATGAGCAGTTCTTC. The chain is built from TRBV7-3 and TRBJ2-1, with D possibly being TRBD1 (5 bases). V dropped 2 bases and J dropped 0 bases, with 11 bases sitting between them. Looked up from germline, CDR1 is SGHTA and CDR2 is FQGTGA. The CDR3 covers 16 residues.

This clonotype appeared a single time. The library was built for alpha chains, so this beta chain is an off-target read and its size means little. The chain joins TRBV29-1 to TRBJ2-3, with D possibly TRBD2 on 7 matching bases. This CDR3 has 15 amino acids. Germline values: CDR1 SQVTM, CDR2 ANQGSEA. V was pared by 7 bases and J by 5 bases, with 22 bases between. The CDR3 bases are TGCAGCGGGGCGGGGGCTAGCGTACCGGTAGATACGCAGTATTTT. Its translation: CSGAGASVPVDTQYF.

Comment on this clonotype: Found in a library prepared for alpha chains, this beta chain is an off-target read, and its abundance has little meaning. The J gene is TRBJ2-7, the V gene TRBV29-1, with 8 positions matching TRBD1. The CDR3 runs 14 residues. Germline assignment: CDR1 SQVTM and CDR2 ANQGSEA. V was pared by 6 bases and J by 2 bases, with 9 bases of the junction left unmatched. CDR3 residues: CSVATGTGAYEQYF. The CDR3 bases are TGCAGCGTGGCTACCGGGACAGGAGCCTACGAGCAGTACTTC.

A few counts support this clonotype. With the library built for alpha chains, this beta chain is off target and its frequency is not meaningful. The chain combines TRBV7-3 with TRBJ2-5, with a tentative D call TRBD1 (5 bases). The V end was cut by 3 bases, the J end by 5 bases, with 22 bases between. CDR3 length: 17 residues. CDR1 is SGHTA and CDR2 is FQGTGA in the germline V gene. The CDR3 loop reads CASSLFPPGASEETQYF. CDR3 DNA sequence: TGTGCCAGCAGCTTGTTCCCCCCTGGGGCGTCTGAGGAGACCCAGTACTTC.

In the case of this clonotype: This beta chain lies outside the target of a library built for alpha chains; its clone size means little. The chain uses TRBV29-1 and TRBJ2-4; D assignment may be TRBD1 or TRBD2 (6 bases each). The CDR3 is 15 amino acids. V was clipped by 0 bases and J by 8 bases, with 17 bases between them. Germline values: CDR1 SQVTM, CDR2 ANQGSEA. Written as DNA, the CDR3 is TGCAGCGTTGAAGATGAAAAAGGGGGGAACGACATTCAGTACTTC. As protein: CSVEDEKGGNDIQYF.

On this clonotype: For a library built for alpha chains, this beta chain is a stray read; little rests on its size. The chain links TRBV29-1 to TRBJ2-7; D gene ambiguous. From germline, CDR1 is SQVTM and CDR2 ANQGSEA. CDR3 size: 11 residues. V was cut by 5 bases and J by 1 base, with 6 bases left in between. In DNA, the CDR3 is TGCAGCGTTTTCTCTTCCTACGAGCAGTACTTC. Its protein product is CSVFSSYEQYF.

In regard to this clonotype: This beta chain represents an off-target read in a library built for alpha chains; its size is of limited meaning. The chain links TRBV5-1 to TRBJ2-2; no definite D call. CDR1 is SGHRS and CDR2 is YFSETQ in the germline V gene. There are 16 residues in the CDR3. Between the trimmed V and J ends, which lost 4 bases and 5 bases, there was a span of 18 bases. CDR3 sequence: CASSPILPTGTGELFF. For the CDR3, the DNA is TGCGCCAGCAGCCCGATACTACCCACGGGTACCGGGGAGCTGTTTTTT.

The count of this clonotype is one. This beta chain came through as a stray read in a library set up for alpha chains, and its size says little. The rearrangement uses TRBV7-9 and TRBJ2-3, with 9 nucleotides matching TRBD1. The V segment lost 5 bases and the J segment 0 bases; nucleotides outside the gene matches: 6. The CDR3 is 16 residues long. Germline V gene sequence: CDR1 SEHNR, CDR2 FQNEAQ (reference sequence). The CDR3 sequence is CASSDGTGPSTDTQYF. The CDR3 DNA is TGTGCCAGCAGCGACGGGACAGGGCCTAGCACAGATACGCAGTATTTT.

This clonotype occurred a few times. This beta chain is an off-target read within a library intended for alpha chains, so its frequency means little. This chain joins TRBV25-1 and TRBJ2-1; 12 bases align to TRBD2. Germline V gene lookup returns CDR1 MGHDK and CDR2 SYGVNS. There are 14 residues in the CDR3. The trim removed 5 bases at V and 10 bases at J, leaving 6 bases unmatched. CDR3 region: CASSPWGLAGEQFF. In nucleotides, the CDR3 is TGTGCCAGCAGTCCATGGGGACTAGCGGGCGAGCAGTTCTTC.

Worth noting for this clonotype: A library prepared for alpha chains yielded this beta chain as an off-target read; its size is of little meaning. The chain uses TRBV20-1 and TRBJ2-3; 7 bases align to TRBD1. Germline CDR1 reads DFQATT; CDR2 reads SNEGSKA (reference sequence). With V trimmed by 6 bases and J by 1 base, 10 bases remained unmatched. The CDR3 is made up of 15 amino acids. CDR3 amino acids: CSATNRGSGTDTQYF. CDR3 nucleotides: TGCAGTGCCACCAACAGGGGATCGGGCACAGATACGCAGTATTTT.

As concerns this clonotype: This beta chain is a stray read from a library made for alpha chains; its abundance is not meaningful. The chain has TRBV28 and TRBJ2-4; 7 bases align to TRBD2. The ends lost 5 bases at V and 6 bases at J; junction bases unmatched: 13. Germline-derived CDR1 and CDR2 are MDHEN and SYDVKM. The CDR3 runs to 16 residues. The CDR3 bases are TGTGCCAGCAGTCCCCCCGAAGCGGGGAGGGGAAACATTCAGTACTTC. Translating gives CASSPPEAGRGNIQYF. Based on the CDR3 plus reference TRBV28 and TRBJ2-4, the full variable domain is DVKVTQSSRYLVKRTGEKVFLECVQDMDHENMFWYRQDPGLGLRLIYFSYDVKMKEKGDIPEGYSVSREKKERFSLILESASTNQTSMYLCASSPPEAGRGNIQYFGAGTRLSVL.

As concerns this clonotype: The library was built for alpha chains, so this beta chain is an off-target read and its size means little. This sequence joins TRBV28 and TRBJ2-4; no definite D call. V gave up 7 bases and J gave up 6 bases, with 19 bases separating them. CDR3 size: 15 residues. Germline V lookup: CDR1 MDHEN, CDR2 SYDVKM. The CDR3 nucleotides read TGTGCCAGCACCGCACGGGTAGCCATTCCAAACATTCAGTACTTC. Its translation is CASTARVAIPNIQYF.

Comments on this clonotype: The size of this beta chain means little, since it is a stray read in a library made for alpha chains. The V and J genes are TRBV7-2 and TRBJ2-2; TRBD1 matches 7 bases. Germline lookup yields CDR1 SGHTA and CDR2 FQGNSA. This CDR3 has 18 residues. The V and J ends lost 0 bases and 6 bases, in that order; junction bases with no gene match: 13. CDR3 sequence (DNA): TGTGCCAGCAGCTTAGCTCTAGGACAGGCGCCCGGCTCCGGGGAGCTGTTTTTT. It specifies CASSLALGQAPGSGELFF.

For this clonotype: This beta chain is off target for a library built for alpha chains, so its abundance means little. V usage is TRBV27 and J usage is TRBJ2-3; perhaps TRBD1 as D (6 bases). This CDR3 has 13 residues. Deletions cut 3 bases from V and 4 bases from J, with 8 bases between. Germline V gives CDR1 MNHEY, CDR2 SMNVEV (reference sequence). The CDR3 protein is CASSFSGADTQYF. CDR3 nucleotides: TGTGCCAGCAGTTTTTCAGGGGCAGATACGCAGTATTTT.

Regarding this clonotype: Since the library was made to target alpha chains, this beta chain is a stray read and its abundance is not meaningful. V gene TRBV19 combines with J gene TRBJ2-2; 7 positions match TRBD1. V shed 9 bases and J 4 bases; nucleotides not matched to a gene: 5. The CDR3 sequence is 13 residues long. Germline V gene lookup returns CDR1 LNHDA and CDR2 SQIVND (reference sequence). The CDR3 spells CASDRVGTGELFF. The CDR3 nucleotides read TGTGCCAGCGACAGGGTCGGCACCGGGGAGCTGTTTTTT.

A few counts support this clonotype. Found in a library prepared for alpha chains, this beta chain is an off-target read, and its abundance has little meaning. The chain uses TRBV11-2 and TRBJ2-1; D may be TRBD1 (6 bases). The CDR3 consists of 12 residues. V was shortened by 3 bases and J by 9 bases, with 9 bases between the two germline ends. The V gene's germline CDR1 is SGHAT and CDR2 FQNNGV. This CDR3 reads CASSFSRGEQFF. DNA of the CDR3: TGTGCCAGCAGCTTTTCCAGGGGTGAGCAGTTCTTC.

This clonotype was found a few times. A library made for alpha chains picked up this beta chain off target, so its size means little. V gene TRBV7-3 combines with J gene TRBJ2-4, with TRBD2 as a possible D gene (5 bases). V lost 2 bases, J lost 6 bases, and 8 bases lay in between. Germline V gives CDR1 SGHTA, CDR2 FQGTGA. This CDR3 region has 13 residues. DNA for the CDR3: TGTGCCAGCAGCTTAGCCCGGGGAAACATTCAGTACTTC. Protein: CASSLARGNIQYF.

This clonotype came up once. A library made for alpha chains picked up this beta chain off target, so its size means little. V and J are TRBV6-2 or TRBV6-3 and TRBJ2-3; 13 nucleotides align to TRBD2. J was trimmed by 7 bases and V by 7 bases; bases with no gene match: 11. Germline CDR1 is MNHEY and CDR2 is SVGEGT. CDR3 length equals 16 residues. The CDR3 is CASIQSGLAGAYTQYF. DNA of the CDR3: TGTGCCAGCATCCAAAGCGGACTAGCGGGAGCGTATACGCAGTATTTT.

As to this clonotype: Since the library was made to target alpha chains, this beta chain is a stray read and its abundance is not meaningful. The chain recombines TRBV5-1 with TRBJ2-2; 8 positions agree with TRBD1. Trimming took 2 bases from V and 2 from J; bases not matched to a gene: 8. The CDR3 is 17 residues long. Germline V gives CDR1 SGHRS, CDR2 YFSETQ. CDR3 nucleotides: TGCGCCAGCAGCTTTTACTTTGGGACAGGAAACACCGGGGAGCTGTTTTTT. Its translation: CASSFYFGTGNTGELFF.